This TCR beta chain was sequenced during a study of molecular identifiers for immune sequencing clone quantification. Germline V lookup: CDR1 MNHEY, CDR2 SMNVEV (reference sequence). The V and J ends lost 4 bases and 6 bases respectively, with 7 bases between them. The CDR3 loop spans 12 amino acids. Many counts were recorded for this clonotype. Its antigen is unknown. Previously reported methods and listed TCR primers produced the bulk TCR libraries. A single record per CDR3 protein comes from TCRdb applying MiXCR to the PCR reads. The table has about 640,000 distinct CDR3 sequences, about 20% seen once. Study-wide results and caveats: Clones exceeding 20 RNA copies carried over 98% of effector molecules but under 1% of naive-cell molecules.

The rearrangement joins TRBV27 to TRBJ2-1; no clear D. Sequences were obtained from naive CD8+ T cells from blood, with Jurkat cell RNA spiked in. The subset was: FACS-sorted CD8+CD4-CCR7+CD45RA+ naive T cells. This sequence originates from a human donor in good health. Some libraries in this study had Jurkat cell RNA spiked in. For the CDR3, the DNA is TGTGCCAGCAGTTCCTACCCCAATGAGCAGTTCTTC. It is translated as CASSSYPNEQFF.